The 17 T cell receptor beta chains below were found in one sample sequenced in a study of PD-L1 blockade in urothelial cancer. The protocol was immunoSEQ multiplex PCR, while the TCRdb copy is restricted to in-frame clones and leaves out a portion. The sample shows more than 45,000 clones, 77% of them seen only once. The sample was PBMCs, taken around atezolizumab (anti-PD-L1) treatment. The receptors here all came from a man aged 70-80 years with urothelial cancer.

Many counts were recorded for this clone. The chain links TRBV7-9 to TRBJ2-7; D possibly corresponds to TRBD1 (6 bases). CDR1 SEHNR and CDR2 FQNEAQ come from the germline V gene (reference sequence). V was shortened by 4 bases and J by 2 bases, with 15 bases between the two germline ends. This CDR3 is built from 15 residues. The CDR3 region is CASSSPDRKTYEQYF. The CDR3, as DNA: TGTGCCAGCAGCTCACCAGACAGGAAAACCTACGAGCAGTACTTC.

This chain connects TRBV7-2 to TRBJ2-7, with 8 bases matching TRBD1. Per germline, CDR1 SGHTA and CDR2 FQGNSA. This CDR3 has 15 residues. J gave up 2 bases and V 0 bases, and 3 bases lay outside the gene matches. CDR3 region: CASSLATGATYEQYF. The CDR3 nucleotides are TGTGCCAGCAGCTTAGCGACAGGGGCGACCTACGAGCAGTACTTC.

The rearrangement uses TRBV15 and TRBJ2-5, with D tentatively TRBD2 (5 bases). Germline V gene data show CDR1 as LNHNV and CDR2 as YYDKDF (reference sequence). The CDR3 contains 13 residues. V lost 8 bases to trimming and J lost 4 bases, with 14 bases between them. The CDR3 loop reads CATSDLAPETQYF. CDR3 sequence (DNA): TGTGCCACCTCCGATCTAGCCCCAGAGACCCAGTACTTC. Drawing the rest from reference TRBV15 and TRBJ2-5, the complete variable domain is DAMVIQNPRYQVTQFGKPVTLSCSQTLNHNVMYWYQQKSSQAPKLLFHYYDKDFNNEADTPDNFQSRRPNTSFCFLDIRSPGLGDTAMYLCATSDLAPETQYFGPGTRLLVL.

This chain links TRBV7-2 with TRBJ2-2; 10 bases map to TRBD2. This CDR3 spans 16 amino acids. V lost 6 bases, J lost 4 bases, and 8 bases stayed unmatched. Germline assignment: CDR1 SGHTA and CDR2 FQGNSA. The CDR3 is CASSPRKREGTGELFF. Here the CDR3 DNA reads TGTGCCAGCAGTCCCCGAAAGCGGGAGGGCACCGGGGAGCTGTTTTTT.

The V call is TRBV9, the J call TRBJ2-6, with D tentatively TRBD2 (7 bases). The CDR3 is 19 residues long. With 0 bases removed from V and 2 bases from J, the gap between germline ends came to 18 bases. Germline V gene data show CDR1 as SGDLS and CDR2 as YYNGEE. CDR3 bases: TGTGCCAGCAGCGTAGGGGACCCGGCGGGGGCGACTGGGGCCAACGTCCTGACTTTC. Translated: CASSVGDPAGATGANVLTF.

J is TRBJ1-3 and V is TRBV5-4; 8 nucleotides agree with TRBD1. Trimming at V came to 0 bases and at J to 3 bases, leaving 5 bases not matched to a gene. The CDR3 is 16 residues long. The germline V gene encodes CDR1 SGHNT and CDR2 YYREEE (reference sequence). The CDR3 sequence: CASSLGQGANGNTIYF. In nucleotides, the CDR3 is TGTGCCAGCAGCTTGGGGCAGGGGGCAAATGGAAACACCATATATTTT.

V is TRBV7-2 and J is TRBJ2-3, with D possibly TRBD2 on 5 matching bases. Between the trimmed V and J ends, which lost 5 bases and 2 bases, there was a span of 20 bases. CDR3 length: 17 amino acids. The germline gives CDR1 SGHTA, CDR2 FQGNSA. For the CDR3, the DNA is TGTGCCAGCAGCCCTGAGGGCCGATACTCAAACACAGATACGCAGTATTTT. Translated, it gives CASSPEGRYSNTDTQYF.

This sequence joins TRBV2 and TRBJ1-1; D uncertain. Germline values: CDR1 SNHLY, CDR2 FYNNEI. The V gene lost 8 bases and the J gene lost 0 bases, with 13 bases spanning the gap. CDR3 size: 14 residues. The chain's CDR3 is CASGGRRMNTEAFF. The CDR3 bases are TGTGCCAGCGGAGGACGGAGAATGAACACTGAAGCTTTCTTT.

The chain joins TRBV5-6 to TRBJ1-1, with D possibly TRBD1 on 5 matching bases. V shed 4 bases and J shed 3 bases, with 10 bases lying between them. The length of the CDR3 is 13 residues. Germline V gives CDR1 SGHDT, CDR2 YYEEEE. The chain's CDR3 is CASSRGGDTEAFF. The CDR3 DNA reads TGTGCCAGCAGCCGTGGGGGGGACACTGAAGCTTTCTTT. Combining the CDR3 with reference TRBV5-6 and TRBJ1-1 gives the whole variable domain DAGVTQSPTHLIKTRGQQVTLRCSPKSGHDTVSWYQQALGQGPQFIFQYYEEEERQRGNFPDRFSGHQFPNYSSELNVNALLLGDSALYLCASSRGGDTEAFFGQGTRLTVV.

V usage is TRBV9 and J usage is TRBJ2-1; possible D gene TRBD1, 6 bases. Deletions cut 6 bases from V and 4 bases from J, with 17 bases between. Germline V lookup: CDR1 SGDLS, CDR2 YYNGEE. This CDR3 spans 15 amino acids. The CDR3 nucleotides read TGTGCCAGCACCCTCGGAAGGGGGTTGTACAATGAGCAGTTCTTC. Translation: CASTLGRGLYNEQFF.

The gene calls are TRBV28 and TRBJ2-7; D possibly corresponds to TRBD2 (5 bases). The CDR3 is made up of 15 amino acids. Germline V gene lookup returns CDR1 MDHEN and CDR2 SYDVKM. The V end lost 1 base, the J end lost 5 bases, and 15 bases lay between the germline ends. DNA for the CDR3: TGTGCCAGCAGTTTATTGGTGAAGTTGCGGGACGAGCAGTACTTC. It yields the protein CASSLLVKLRDEQYF.

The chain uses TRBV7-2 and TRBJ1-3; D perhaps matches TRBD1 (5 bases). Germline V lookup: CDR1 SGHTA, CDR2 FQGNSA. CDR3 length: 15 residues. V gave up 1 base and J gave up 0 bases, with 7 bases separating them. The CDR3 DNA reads TGTGCCAGCAGCTTAGGGGGGGGCTCTGGAAACACCATATATTTT. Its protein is CASSLGGGSGNTIYF.

The CDR3 loop is CASSPVPGRGVSGANVLTF. CDR3 coding DNA: TGTGCCAGCAGCCCCGTTCCCGGCAGGGGCGTCTCTGGGGCCAACGTCCTGACTTTC. V usage is TRBV9 and J usage is TRBJ2-6, with D perhaps TRBD1 (6 bases). Trimming shortened V by 4 bases and J by 0 bases, and 20 bases separated the two germline ends. The CDR3 extends over 19 amino acids. Germline V gives CDR1 SGDLS, CDR2 YYNGEE.

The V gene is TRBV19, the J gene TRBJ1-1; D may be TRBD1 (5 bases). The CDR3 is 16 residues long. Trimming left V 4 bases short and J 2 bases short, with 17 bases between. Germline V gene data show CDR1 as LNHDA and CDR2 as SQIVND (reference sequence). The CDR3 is CASSTWTSGGNTEAFF. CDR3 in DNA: TGTGCCAGTAGTACCTGGACATCCGGGGGAAACACTGAAGCTTTCTTT.

This CDR3 is CASSQGTGPPDTQYF. DNA for the CDR3: TGTGCCAGCAGCCAAGGGACAGGGCCCCCAGATACGCAGTATTTT. The rearrangement links TRBV4-2 to TRBJ2-3, with TRBD1 matching over 8 bases. This CDR3 contains 15 residues. Per germline, CDR1 LGHNA and CDR2 YNFKEQ. V gave up 1 base and J gave up 4 bases; unmatched junction bases: 4.

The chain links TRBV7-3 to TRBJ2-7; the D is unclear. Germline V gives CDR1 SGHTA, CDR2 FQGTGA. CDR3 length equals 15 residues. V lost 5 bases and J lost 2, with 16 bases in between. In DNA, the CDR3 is TGTGCCAGCAGCCACCCCTACCTGAAAACCTACGAGCAGTACTTC. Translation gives CASSHPYLKTYEQYF.

CDR3 DNA sequence: TGTGCCAGCAGCTTAGTTTCGGGCAGGGGGGAAGAGACCCAGTACTTC. Protein product: CASSLVSGRGEETQYF. The chain carries TRBV11-2 and TRBJ2-5, with TRBD1 as a possible D gene (7 bases). The V gene's germline CDR1 is SGHAT and CDR2 FQNNGV. CDR3 length: 16 amino acids. V lost 1 base and J lost 3, with 15 bases in between.